What follows are 11 T cell receptor beta chains derived from one specimen sequenced in a study of response to subunit inactivated influenza vaccine. TCRdb called the RT-PCR reads again in MiXCR, with one record for every CDR3 protein. Of roughly 790,000 distinct CDR3 sequences listed, 21% are singletons. This specimen was PBMCs from blood, taken about 5 days after vaccination. Receptor source: a man in his forties or fifties who received an inactivated influenza vaccine.

The sample holds a few counts of this clonotype. The chain has TRBV15 and TRBJ2-7; 10 nucleotides match TRBD1. V shed 1 base and J 4 bases; nucleotides not matched to a gene: 4. Germline V gene lookup returns CDR1 LNHNV and CDR2 YYDKDF (reference sequence). The CDR3 length is 15 residues. Written as DNA, the CDR3 is TGTGCCACCAGCAGAGCCCGGGACAGGGGATACGAGCAGTACTTC. Residues: CATSRARDRGYEQYF. The variable domain in full, completed from reference TRBV15 and TRBJ2-7, reads DAMVIQNPRYQVTQFGKPVTLSCSQTLNHNVMYWYQQKSSQAPKLLFHYYDKDFNNEADTPDNFQSRRPNTSFCFLDIRSPGLGDTAMYLCATSRARDRGYEQYFGPGTRLTVT.

This clonotype was observed a handful of times. CDR3 sequence reads: CASRLTGEYGYTF. The CDR3 DNA follows: TGTGCCAGCAGGCTGACAGGGGAGTATGGCTACACCTTC. J is TRBJ1-2 and V is TRBV28, with TRBD1 matching 8 bases. After removal of 6 bases from V and 5 bases from J, the junction contained 5 bases not matched to a gene. CDR1 is MDHEN, CDR2 SYDVKM, per germline. The CDR3 totals 13 residues.

The rearrangement links TRBV20-1 to TRBJ2-3, with 12 positions matching TRBD2. CDR1 and CDR2 (germline): DFQATT, SNEGSKA (reference sequence). Trimming took 1 base from V and 6 from J; bases not matched to a gene: 5. The length of the CDR3 is 15 residues. CDR3 in DNA: TGCAGTGCTAGAGTGCTAGCGGGGGGGTTGGATACGCAGTATTTT. This encodes CSARVLAGGLDTQYF.

This clonotype was seen a handful of times. CDR3 sequence: CASSQDGRWDEKLFF. CDR3 bases: TGTGCCAGCAGCCAAGATGGCAGGTGGGATGAAAAACTGTTTTTT. The chain is built from TRBV4-2 and TRBJ1-4; no definite D call. The CDR3 has 15 amino acids. V lost 0 bases to trimming and J lost 6 bases, with 11 bases between them. Germline V CDR1 and CDR2: LGHNA, YNFKEQ.

The rearrangement uses TRBV9 and TRBJ1-4, with D possibly matching TRBD1 (6 bases). V gave up 3 bases and J gave up 1 base, with 10 bases separating them. Germline values: CDR1 SGDLS, CDR2 YYNGEE. The CDR3 spans 15 residues. The DNA for the CDR3 is TGTGCCAGCAGCGGACAGGCGGAAACTAATGAAAAACTGTTTTTT. Its translation: CASSGQAETNEKLFF.

The chain recombines TRBV5-1 with TRBJ2-4, with a possible D match to TRBD2 (5 bases). The V end was cut by 4 bases, the J end by 9 bases, with 14 bases between. This CDR3 contains 13 residues. The V gene's germline CDR1 is SGHRS and CDR2 YFSETQ. As DNA, the CDR3 is TGCGCCAGCAGCGGCGGACTCCAGGCCATTCAGTACTTC. This sequence encodes CASSGGLQAIQYF.

The CDR3 DNA reads TGTGCCAGCAGCTTACCCCGGGGCCGTCATACCTCCTACAATGAGCAGTTCTTC. This gives the protein CASSLPRGRHTSYNEQFF. The rearrangement uses TRBV11-2 and TRBJ2-1; D possibly uses TRBD1 or TRBD2 (5 bases each). The CDR3 sequence is 18 residues long. Trimming took off 2 bases at V and 0 bases at J, with 17 bases between the two ends. CDR1 is SGHAT and CDR2 is FQNNGV in the germline V gene.

This clonotype was counted only a few times. A junction end diverges from the germline sequence, so it may reflect a read error. The chain joins TRBV7-7 to TRBJ2-3, with 8 bases fitting TRBD1. Germline CDR1 SSHAT, CDR2 FNYEAQ (reference sequence). The CDR3 totals 13 residues. CDR3 region: CASSRDRGNTQYF. DNA for the CDR3: TGTGCTAGCAGCAGAGACAGGGGAAATACGCAGTATTTT.

This chain connects TRBV28 to TRBJ1-6; D is unresolved. Germline-derived CDR1 and CDR2 are MDHEN and SYDVKM. CDR3 length: 15 amino acids. V was trimmed by 3 bases and J by 4 bases, leaving 10 bases between them. CDR3 nucleotides: TGTGCCAGCAGTTTCCGCAGGAGATATAATTCACCCCTCCACTTT. Translation gives CASSFRRRYNSPLHF.

There are many counts of this clonotype. J is TRBJ2-7 and V is TRBV7-9; D is possibly TRBD1 (6 bases). The germline gives CDR1 SEHNR, CDR2 FQNEAQ (reference sequence). Trimming removed 4 bases at V and 5 bases at J, with 12 bases between. The CDR3 has 13 residues. CDR3 nucleotide sequence: TGTGCCAGCAGCTCCGGGACATCGAACGAGCAGTACTTC. Amino acid sequence: CASSSGTSNEQYF. Supplemented by reference TRBV7-9 and TRBJ2-7, the full variable domain reads DTGVSQNPRHKITKRGQNVTFRCDPISEHNRLYWYRQTLGQGPEFLTYFQNEAQLEKSRLLSDRFSAERPKGSFSTLEIQRTEQGDSAMYLCASSSGTSNEQYFGPGTRLTVT.

This clonotype was picked up a small number of times. This chain uses TRBV5-1 with TRBJ2-4; 8 positions match TRBD2. CDR1 is SGHRS and CDR2 is YFSETQ in the germline V gene. The ends lost 0 bases at V and 4 bases at J; junction bases unmatched: 3. This CDR3 has 15 amino acids. CDR3 amino acids: CASSLEASGKNIQYF. The CDR3 DNA follows: TGCGCCAGCAGCTTGGAGGCTAGCGGGAAAAACATTCAGTACTTC.